The 10 T cell receptor beta chains below were found in one sample sequenced in a study of blood T cell repertoires in COVID-19. Using immunoSEQ multiplex PCR, the repertoire was profiled, and TCRdb retains in-frame clones only, with some absent. The data contain under 300,000 clones, around 87% of them seen just once; the ten biggest clones take up around 7.3%. The sequenced sample consisted of peripheral blood. The origin of the receptors is a woman in her sixties or seventies with active or convalescent COVID-19.

The V call is TRBV2, the J call TRBJ2-7; a possible D gene is TRBD1 (6 bases). V was trimmed by 8 bases and J by 2 bases, leaving 16 bases between them. The germline V gene has CDR1 SNHLY and CDR2 FYNNEI. The CDR3 has 14 amino acids. The CDR3 is CASAGTLFTYEQYF. CDR3 DNA: TGTGCCAGCGCCGGGACACTTTTCACCTACGAGCAGTACTTC.

Comments on this clone: This sample includes further DNA sequences coding for the same CDR3. This chain uses TRBV4-3 with TRBJ2-7; 7 bases align to TRBD1. The germline gives CDR1 LGHNA, CDR2 YSLEER. V lost 1 base, J lost 2 bases, and 2 bases stayed unmatched. The CDR3 covers 14 residues. CDR3 amino acids: CASSQGTGPYEQYF. The CDR3 bases are TGCGCCAGCAGCCAAGGGACAGGTCCCTACGAGCAGTACTTC.

The chain recombines TRBV5-1 with TRBJ1-1; D is unclear. Germline lookup yields CDR1 SGHRS and CDR2 YFSETQ. This CDR3 has 13 residues. V shed 1 base and J shed 0 bases, with 4 bases lying between them. CDR3 bases: TGCGCCAGCAGCTTGCTTCTGAACACTGAAGCTTTCTTT. Its translation is CASSLLLNTEAFF. The full variable domain, with the rest looked up from reference TRBV5-1 and TRBJ1-1, is KAGVTQTPRYLIKTRGQQVTLSCSPISGHRSVSWYQQTPGQGLQFLFEYFSETQRNKGNFPGRFSGRQFSNSRSEMNVSTLELGDSALYLCASSLLLNTEAFFGQGTRLTVV.

J is TRBJ2-2 and V is TRBV19, with 7 bases fitting TRBD1. The CDR3 spans 17 residues. Losses at the gene ends were 5 bases for V and 0 bases for J; bases not matched to a gene: 9. Germline-derived CDR1 and CDR2 are LNHDA and SQIVND (reference sequence). This chain's CDR3 is CASSPKPTGPNTGELFF. CDR3 DNA: TGTGCCAGTAGTCCCAAACCGACAGGGCCGAACACCGGGGAGCTGTTTTTT.

CDR3 region: CASSVEGRGRSEQYF. CDR3 coding DNA: TGTGCCAGCAGCGTAGAGGGCAGGGGGAGGAGCGAGCAGTACTTC. The chain combines TRBV9 with TRBJ2-7; the D gene is possibly TRBD1 (7 bases). Trimming stripped 0 bases from V and 6 bases from J, with 16 bases between. Germline V gene data show CDR1 as SGDLS and CDR2 as YYNGEE. The length of the CDR3 is 15 residues.

The chain joins TRBV18 to TRBJ2-2; weak D call: TRBD2 (5 bases). Between the trimmed V and J ends, which lost 2 bases and 0 bases, there was a span of 10 bases. Germline lookup yields CDR1 KGHSH and CDR2 LQKENI. CDR3 length equals 16 residues. Here the CDR3 reads CASSPAGRANTGELFF. The CDR3 region has the DNA TGTGCCAGCTCACCAGCGGGCAGAGCGAACACCGGGGAGCTGTTTTTT.

The rearrangement joins TRBV25-1 to TRBJ1-2; no clear D gene. Germline values: CDR1 MGHDK, CDR2 SYGVNS. The CDR3 totals 14 residues. Trimming left V 2 bases short and J 2 bases short, with 9 bases between. The CDR3 DNA reads as TGTGCCAGCAGTGAAAACGGACTGAACTATGGCTACACCTTC. Translated, it gives CASSENGLNYGYTF.

The chain recombines TRBV7-9 with TRBJ2-7; 7 bases line up with TRBD2. The CDR3 sequence is 14 residues long. Germline loops: CDR1 SEHNR, CDR2 FQNEAQ (reference sequence). J gave up 2 bases and V 2 bases, and 3 bases lay outside the gene matches. The CDR3 spells CASSLSGETYEQYF. Written as DNA, the CDR3 is TGTGCCAGCAGCTTAAGCGGGGAGACCTACGAGCAGTACTTC.

The chain has TRBV4-3 and TRBJ2-1; 11 bases are shared with TRBD2. V trimming: 3 bases; J trimming: 6 bases; junction bases outside the gene matches: 4. The CDR3 extends over 15 amino acids. In germline, CDR1 is LGHNA, CDR2 YSLEER. CDR3 in DNA: TGCGCCAGCAGCCAGGGGGGACTAGCGGCCAATGAGCAGTTCTTC. Protein: CASSQGGLAANEQFF.

The CDR3 region is CASKNSGGYEQYF. Here the CDR3 DNA reads TGCGCCAGCAAAAATAGCGGGGGGTACGAGCAGTACTTC. This sequence joins TRBV10-1 and TRBJ2-7; the match to TRBD2 covers 10 bases. This CDR3 is built from 13 residues. Germline CDR1 and CDR2: WNHNN and SYGVQD (reference sequence). With V trimmed by 7 bases and J by 4 bases, 4 bases remained unmatched.